This TCR beta chain was recovered during a study of T-cell reconstitution after alpha-beta-depleted transplantation in children. Overall study results and limits: Reportedly, only several hundred clones from non-depleted graft cells drove alpha-beta T-cell counts at about two months. One year after transplant, T-cell counts and diversity came mostly from newly produced T cells. Some patients' high day-60 TCRbeta diversity was traced to surviving recipient T cells and thymic progenitors.

A note on this clonotype: The antigen is unknown.

Researchers prepared the TCRbeta library using unique molecular identifiers, the study reports. Using its own MiXCR run on the PCR reads, TCRdb lists one record per CDR3 protein. This sample has about a million distinct CDR3 sequences, with about 29% found just once. The source of this sequence is a boy under two years old who had a stem cell transplant for SCID, so the T cells may come from the graft donor. Source: PBMCs, mostly from graft donor cells, taken 360 days after TCRalphabeta/CD19-depleted stem cell transplant.

The CDR3 sequence is CATSDQNRGTGYKTF. The DNA for the CDR3 is TGTGCCACCAGTGACCAGAACAGGGGAACAGGGTACAAGACCTTC. J is TRBJ1-2 and V is TRBV24-1, with 7 bases that match TRBD1. Germline CDR1 KGHDR, CDR2 SFDVKD. The CDR3 totals 15 residues. The V gene end was trimmed by 4 bases and the J gene end by 14 bases; junction bases not matched to a gene: 18.